The present T cell receptor (beta chain) was sequenced within a study of blood T cell repertoires in COVID-19. Whole-study context: Samples taken during acute and convalescent COVID-19 were collected in the United States, Italy and Spain.

Donors were grouped by their self-reported clinical history. V gave up 5 bases and J gave up 8 bases; unmatched junction bases: 11. CDR1 and CDR2 from the germline V gene are GTSNPN and SVGIG (reference sequence). The CDR3 length is 13 residues. Original processing notes: Amplification of reference gene primers provided the estimated nucleated cell counts. The method was immunoSEQ multiplex PCR; TCRdb's version includes in-frame clones alone and lacks a portion of them. V and J calls and clone size are as listed in that table; D and trimming were resolved from the DNA. The sample includes 150,000 to 170,000 clones, around 84% seen only once; the top ten take around 7%.

This receptor was identified in a man aged 45-65 years who had recovered from COVID-19. The chain carries TRBV30 and TRBJ1-2; TRBD1 agrees at 7 bases. The sequencing sample was made of PBMCs or T cells enriched from blood (not recorded which). DNA for the CDR3: TGTGCCTGGTCGACAGGGAGATTGAGAGGCTACACCTTC. Residues: CAWSTGRLRGYTF.